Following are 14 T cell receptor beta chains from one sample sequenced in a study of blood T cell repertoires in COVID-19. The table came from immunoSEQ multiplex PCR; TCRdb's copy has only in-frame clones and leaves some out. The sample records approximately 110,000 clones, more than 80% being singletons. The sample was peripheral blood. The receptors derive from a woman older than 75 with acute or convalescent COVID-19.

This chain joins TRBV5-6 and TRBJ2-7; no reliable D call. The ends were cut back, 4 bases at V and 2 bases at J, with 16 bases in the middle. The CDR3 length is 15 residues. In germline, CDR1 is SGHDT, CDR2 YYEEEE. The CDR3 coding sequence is TGTGCCAGCAGCCCCCTGACTGTAAGTCCCTACGAGCAGTACTTC. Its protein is CASSPLTVSPYEQYF.

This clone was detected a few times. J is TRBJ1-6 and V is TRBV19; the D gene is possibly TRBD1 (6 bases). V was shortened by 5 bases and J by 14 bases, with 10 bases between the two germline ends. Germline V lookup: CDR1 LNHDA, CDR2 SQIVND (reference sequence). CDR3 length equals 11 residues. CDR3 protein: CASSARDTLHF. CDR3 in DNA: TGTGCCAGTAGTGCCCGGGACACCCTCCACTTT.

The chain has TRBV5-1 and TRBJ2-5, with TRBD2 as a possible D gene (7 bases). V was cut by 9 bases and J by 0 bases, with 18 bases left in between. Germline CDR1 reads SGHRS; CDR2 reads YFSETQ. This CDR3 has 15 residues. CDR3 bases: TGCGCCACCAAAAGCGGGACACAAGACCAAGAGACCCAGTACTTC. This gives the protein CATKSGTQDQETQYF.

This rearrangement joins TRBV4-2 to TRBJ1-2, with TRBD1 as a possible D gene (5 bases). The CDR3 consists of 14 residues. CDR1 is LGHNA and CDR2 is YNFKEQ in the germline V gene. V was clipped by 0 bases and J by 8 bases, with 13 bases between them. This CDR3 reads CASSQDLGESGYTF. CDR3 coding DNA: TGTGCCAGCAGCCAAGATCTAGGGGAATCGGGCTACACCTTC.

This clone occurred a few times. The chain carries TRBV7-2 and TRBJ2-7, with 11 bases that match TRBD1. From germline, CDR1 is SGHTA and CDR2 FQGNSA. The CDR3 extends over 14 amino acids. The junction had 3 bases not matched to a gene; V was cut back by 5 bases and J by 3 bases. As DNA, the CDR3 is TGTGCCAGCAGCCCGGGGACAGGGGGCTACGAGCAGTACTTC. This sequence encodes CASSPGTGGYEQYF.

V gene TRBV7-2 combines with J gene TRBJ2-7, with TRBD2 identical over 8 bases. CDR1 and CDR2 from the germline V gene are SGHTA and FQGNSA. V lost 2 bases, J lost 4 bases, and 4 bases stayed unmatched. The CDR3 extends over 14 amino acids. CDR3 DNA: TGTGCCAGCAGCTTAATCCGGGGGGGTTACGAGCAGTACTTC. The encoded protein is CASSLIRGGYEQYF. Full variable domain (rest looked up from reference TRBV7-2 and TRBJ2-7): GAGVSQSPSNKVTEKGKDVELRCDPISGHTALYWYRQSLGQGLEFLIYFQGNSAPDKSGLPSDRFSAERTGGSVSTLTIQRTQQEDSAVYLCASSLIRGGYEQYFGPGTRLTVT.

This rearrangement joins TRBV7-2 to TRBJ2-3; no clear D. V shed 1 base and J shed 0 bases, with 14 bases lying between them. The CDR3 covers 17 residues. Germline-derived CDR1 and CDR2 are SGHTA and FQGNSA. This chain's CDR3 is CASSLVGFSPSTDTQYF. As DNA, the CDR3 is TGTGCCAGCAGCTTAGTAGGTTTTAGCCCTAGCACAGATACGCAGTATTTT.

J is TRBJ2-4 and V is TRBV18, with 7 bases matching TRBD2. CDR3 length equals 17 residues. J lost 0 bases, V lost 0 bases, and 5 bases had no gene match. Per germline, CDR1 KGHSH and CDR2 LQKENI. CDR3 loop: CASSPPYGGIAKNIQYF. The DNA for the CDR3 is TGTGCCAGCTCACCACCGTACGGGGGGATAGCCAAAAACATTCAGTACTTC.

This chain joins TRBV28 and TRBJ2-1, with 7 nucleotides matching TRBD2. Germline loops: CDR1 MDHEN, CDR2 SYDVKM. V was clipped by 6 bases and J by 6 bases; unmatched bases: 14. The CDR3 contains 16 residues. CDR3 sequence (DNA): TGTGCCAGCAGCACGGTGGTACGCGGGGGATTCAATGAGCAGTTCTTC. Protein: CASSTVVRGGFNEQFF.

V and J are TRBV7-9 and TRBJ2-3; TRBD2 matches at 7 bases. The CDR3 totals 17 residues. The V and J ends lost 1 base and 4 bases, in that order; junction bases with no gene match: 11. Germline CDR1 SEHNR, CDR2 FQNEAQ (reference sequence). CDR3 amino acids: CASSLGSLAGKADTQYF. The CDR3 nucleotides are TGTGCCAGCAGCTTAGGTAGTTTAGCGGGTAAGGCAGATACGCAGTATTTT.

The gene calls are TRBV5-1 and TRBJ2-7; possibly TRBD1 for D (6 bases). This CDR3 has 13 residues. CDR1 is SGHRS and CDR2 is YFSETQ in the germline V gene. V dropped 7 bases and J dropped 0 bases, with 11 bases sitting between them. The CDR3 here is CASLGDNSYEQYF. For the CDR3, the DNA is TGCGCCAGCCTAGGGGACAACTCCTACGAGCAGTACTTC.

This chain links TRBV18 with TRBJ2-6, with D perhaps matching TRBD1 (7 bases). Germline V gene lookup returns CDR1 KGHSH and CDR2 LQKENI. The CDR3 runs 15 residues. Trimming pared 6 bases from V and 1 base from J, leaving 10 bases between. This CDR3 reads CASSEGQSGANVLTF. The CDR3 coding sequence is TGTGCCAGCTCGGAGGGACAGTCTGGGGCCAACGTCCTGACTTTC.

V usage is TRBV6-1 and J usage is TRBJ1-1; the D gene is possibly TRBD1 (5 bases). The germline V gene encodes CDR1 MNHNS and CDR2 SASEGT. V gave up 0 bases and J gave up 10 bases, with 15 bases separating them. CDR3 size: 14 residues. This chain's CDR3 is CASSEAGGSRGAFF. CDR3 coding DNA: TGTGCCAGCAGTGAAGCGGGGGGGTCGAGGGGAGCTTTCTTT.

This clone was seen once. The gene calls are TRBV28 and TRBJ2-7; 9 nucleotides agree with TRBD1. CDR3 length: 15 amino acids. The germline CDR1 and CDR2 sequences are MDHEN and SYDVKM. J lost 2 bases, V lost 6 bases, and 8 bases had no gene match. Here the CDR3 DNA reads TGTGCCAGCAGCCCATCAGGGACAGGGCCCTACGAGCAGTACTTC. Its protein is CASSPSGTGPYEQYF.